One sample yielded the 29 T cell receptor beta chains listed below, sequenced in a study of blood T cell repertoires in COVID-19. TCRdb's copy holds only in-frame clones and misses some; the assay was immunoSEQ multiplex PCR. Among about 270,000 clones listed, about 86% were seen once. The specimen was peripheral blood. The source is a woman aged 55-69 years with active or convalescent COVID-19.

V is TRBV4-1 and J is TRBJ2-5; 8 positions agree with TRBD2. The V gene end was trimmed by 4 bases and the J gene end by 5 bases; junction bases not matched to a gene: 6. CDR1 MGHRA and CDR2 YSYEKL come from the germline V gene. The CDR3 loop spans 14 amino acids. The CDR3 DNA reads as TGCGCCAGCAGCCCCCCGACTAGCGAGGAGACCCAGTACTTC. Its protein product is CASSPPTSEETQYF.

The chain's CDR3 is CASSLRTNPQETQYF. The CDR3 region has the DNA TGCGCCAGCAGCTTGCGGACTAATCCCCAAGAGACCCAGTACTTC. The chain uses TRBV5-1 and TRBJ2-5, with a possible D match to TRBD2 (6 bases). Trimming removed 1 base from V and 1 base from J, with 11 bases in between. This CDR3 contains 15 residues. From germline, CDR1 is SGHRS and CDR2 YFSETQ.

V is TRBV19 and J is TRBJ2-1, with 15 bases identical to TRBD2. V dropped 3 bases and J dropped 6; count of bases not matched to a gene: 9. Looked up from germline, CDR1 is LNHDA and CDR2 is SQIVND (reference sequence). The CDR3 extends over 18 amino acids. CDR3 in amino acids: CASSMFWTSGGASNEQFF. The CDR3 DNA sequence: TGTGCCAGTAGTATGTTCTGGACTAGCGGGGGGGCCAGCAATGAGCAGTTCTTC.

The rearrangement uses TRBV27 and TRBJ2-3; TRBD1 might be the D (6 bases). V was trimmed by 3 bases and J by 10 bases, leaving 26 bases between them. Germline V lookup: CDR1 MNHEY, CDR2 SMNVEV (reference sequence). CDR3 length: 17 amino acids. The CDR3 sequence: CASSFEGVYPVSKSQYF. The CDR3 DNA reads TGTGCCAGCAGTTTCGAGGGGGTCTATCCCGTTTCCAAATCGCAGTATTTT.

This rearrangement joins TRBV19 to TRBJ1-2, with D unresolved. Germline CDR1 LNHDA, CDR2 SQIVND (reference sequence). The CDR3 is 17 amino acids. Trimming shortened V by 6 bases and J by 2 bases, and 22 bases separated the two germline ends. The CDR3 here is CASRARVRLSTNYGYTF. The CDR3 region has the DNA TGTGCCAGTAGAGCTCGGGTGCGGCTCAGCACCAACTATGGCTACACCTTC.

The chain recombines TRBV9 with TRBJ1-3; 10 bases line up with TRBD1. CDR1 and CDR2 (germline): SGDLS, YYNGEE. The length of the CDR3 is 15 residues. The ends lost 4 bases at V and 2 bases at J; junction bases unmatched: 3. CDR3 DNA sequence: TGTGCCAGCAGCCCCGGGACAGGGGCTGGAAACACCATATATTTT. Amino acids: CASSPGTGAGNTIYF.

This chain joins TRBV19 and TRBJ1-5, with TRBD1 identical over 7 bases. Per the germline V gene, CDR1 is LNHDA and CDR2 is SQIVND (reference sequence). CDR3 size: 14 residues. J lost 2 bases, V lost 5 bases, and 3 bases had no gene match. CDR3: CASSRQGRNQPQHF. In DNA form, the CDR3 reads TGTGCCAGTAGTCGACAGGGCCGCAATCAGCCCCAGCATTTT.

The gene calls are TRBV5-5 and TRBJ1-6, with 8 bases that match TRBD1. Per germline, CDR1 SGHKS and CDR2 YYEKEE (reference sequence). The CDR3 length is 14 residues. The V segment lost 4 bases and the J segment 6 bases; nucleotides outside the gene matches: 3. The CDR3 DNA sequence: TGTGCCAGCAGCCCCGGGACAGGTAATTCACCCCTCCACTTT. It codes for CASSPGTGNSPLHF.

The chain uses TRBV7-6 and TRBJ1-3, with D uncertain. The V gene's germline CDR1 is SGHVS and CDR2 FNYEAQ. V shed 5 bases and J shed 2 bases, with 7 bases lying between them. This CDR3 contains 13 residues. CDR3 bases: TGTGCCAGCAGCCTCTCCGCTGGAAACACCATATATTTT. The encoded protein is CASSLSAGNTIYF.

This sequence joins TRBV7-9 and TRBJ2-7, with no clear D. The CDR3 sequence is 16 residues long. V gave up 2 bases and J gave up 0 bases, with 14 bases separating them. Germline CDR1 is SEHNR and CDR2 is FQNEAQ (reference sequence). CDR3 DNA: TGTGCCAGCAGCTTAAGTGATGGCCTCCCCTCCTACGAGCAGTACTTC. The encoded protein is CASSLSDGLPSYEQYF.

This chain uses TRBV18 with TRBJ2-5; TRBD2 matches 9 bases. V gave up 1 base and J gave up 4 bases; unmatched junction bases: 10. Per germline, CDR1 KGHSH and CDR2 LQKENI. This CDR3 contains 17 residues. CDR3 coding DNA: TGTGCCAGCTCACCACGGGGAGTAGCGGGGGTCCTAGAGACCCAGTACTTC. It specifies CASSPRGVAGVLETQYF.

In its sample, this clone was seen once. The rearrangement links TRBV5-4 to TRBJ2-3; 7 bases fit TRBD2. V dropped 0 bases and J dropped 9; count of bases not matched to a gene: 4. CDR3 length: 13 residues. CDR1 SGHNT and CDR2 YYREEE come from the germline V gene (reference sequence). DNA of the CDR3: TGTGCCAGCAGCTTGGCCGGGGGGAGCACGCAGTATTTT. Amino acids: CASSLAGGSTQYF.

The chain is built from TRBV7-9 and TRBJ1-5; 11 bases line up with TRBD1. Germline V gene lookup returns CDR1 SEHNR and CDR2 FQNEAQ (reference sequence). The length of the CDR3 is 16 residues. This CDR3 is CAVGQGAYRSNQPQHF. CDR3 in DNA: TGTGCTGTCGGACAGGGGGCCTATAGGAGCAATCAGCCCCAGCATTTT.

J is TRBJ1-1 and V is TRBV12-3 or TRBV12-4; D uncertain. The CDR3 sequence is 13 residues long. Trimming stripped 0 bases from V and 5 bases from J, with 7 bases between. This CDR3 reads CASSLARETEAFF. CDR3 DNA: TGTGCCAGCAGTTTAGCGAGGGAGACTGAAGCTTTCTTT.

The V call is TRBV4-3, the J call TRBJ2-1; 8 bases align to TRBD2. The CDR3 runs to 21 residues. CDR1 is LGHNA and CDR2 is YSLEER in the germline V gene. V dropped 1 base and J dropped 0; count of bases not matched to a gene: 17. CDR3 DNA: TGCGCCAGCAGCCAAGGTCTCCCTTGGCTAGCGGGTACTAGCTCCTACAATGAGCAGTTCTTC. Translating it yields CASSQGLPWLAGTSSYNEQFF.

This clone was seen a few times. The chain uses TRBV27 and TRBJ2-1, with 7 bases fitting TRBD1. Trimming cost V 1 base and J 2 bases; bases outside gene matches: 11. CDR1 is MNHEY and CDR2 is SMNVEV in the germline V gene (reference sequence). The CDR3 sequence is 18 residues long. The CDR3 nucleotides read TGTGCCAGCAGTTTATACATGCAGGGGGTCAGAACCTACAATGAGCAGTTCTTC. Protein sequence: CASSLYMQGVRTYNEQFF.

The chain links TRBV7-2 to TRBJ1-5; no reliable D call. Germline CDR1 and CDR2: SGHTA and FQGNSA. The CDR3 is 13 amino acids. V gave up 3 bases and J gave up 6 bases, with 9 bases separating them. The CDR3 loop is CASSFYRGQPQHF. CDR3 coding DNA: TGTGCCAGCAGCTTTTACCGGGGTCAGCCCCAGCATTTT.

This clone was detected only once. The J gene is TRBJ2-2, the V gene TRBV10-3; no clear D. The germline gives CDR1 ENHRY, CDR2 SYGVKD. The CDR3 runs to 15 residues. V gave up 6 bases and J gave up 0 bases, with 11 bases separating them. The CDR3 sequence is CAIRARVSNTGELFF. The CDR3 DNA reads as TGTGCCATCAGGGCTAGAGTCTCGAACACCGGGGAGCTGTTTTTT.

V usage is TRBV4-3 and J usage is TRBJ2-5; TRBD2 agrees at 14 bases. The V gene end was trimmed by 4 bases and the J gene end by 1 base; junction bases not matched to a gene: 8. From germline, CDR1 is LGHNA and CDR2 YSLEER. The CDR3 is 18 residues long. CDR3 protein: CASSRDWTSGGTQETQYF. Written as DNA, the CDR3 is TGCGCCAGCAGCCGGGACTGGACTAGCGGGGGGACCCAAGAGACCCAGTACTTC.

J is TRBJ1-5 and V is TRBV7-9, with 9 bases lining up with TRBD1. This CDR3 contains 15 residues. Germline CDR1 SEHNR, CDR2 FQNEAQ (reference sequence). Trimming cost V 5 bases and J 6 bases; bases outside gene matches: 8. The CDR3 protein is CASSLGTGSGQPQHF. DNA of the CDR3: TGTGCCAGCAGCCTCGGGACAGGGTCTGGTCAGCCCCAGCATTTT.

The chain uses TRBV12-5 and TRBJ2-1; 9 bases line up with TRBD2. The V segment lost 3 bases and the J segment 3 bases; nucleotides outside the gene matches: 3. In germline, CDR1 is LGHNT, CDR2 FRNRAP. CDR3 length: 15 amino acids. Here the CDR3 reads CASGFGLANYNEQFF. Here the CDR3 DNA reads TGTGCTAGTGGTTTTGGACTAGCGAACTACAATGAGCAGTTCTTC.

V is TRBV10-3 and J is TRBJ1-1, with TRBD1 identical over 7 bases. The V gene's germline CDR1 is ENHRY and CDR2 SYGVKD. This CDR3 is 12 amino acids long. Unmatched junction bases numbered 9, after V lost 11 bases and J lost 6 bases. Here the CDR3 reads CAVNRGNSEAFF. The CDR3 DNA sequence: TGTGCCGTTAACAGGGGTAACTCTGAAGCTTTCTTT.

The chain carries TRBV19 and TRBJ1-1; 8 nucleotides agree with TRBD1. V shed 6 bases and J 4 bases; nucleotides not matched to a gene: 13. This CDR3 has 16 amino acids. In germline, CDR1 is LNHDA, CDR2 SQIVND (reference sequence). CDR3 region: CASRKSSGGAGTEAFF. The DNA for the CDR3 is TGTGCCAGTAGGAAATCGTCAGGGGGCGCGGGCACTGAAGCTTTCTTT.

This clone was recorded only once. This chain uses TRBV9 with TRBJ2-5; 9 bases map to TRBD1. Germline trimming cut 4 bases from V and 1 base from J; bases unmatched to any gene: 8. Germline assignment: CDR1 SGDLS and CDR2 YYNGEE. CDR3 length: 16 residues. In nucleotides, the CDR3 is TGTGCCAGCAGCCCGGGGACAGGGACCATCCAAGAGACCCAGTACTTC. Translation: CASSPGTGTIQETQYF.

The chain's CDR3 is CASSPAGTDTEAFF. The CDR3 DNA reads TGTGCCAGCAGCCCTGCCGGGACAGACACTGAAGCTTTCTTT. The rearrangement uses TRBV11-3 and TRBJ1-1, with 7 nucleotides matching TRBD1. Germline V gene sequence: CDR1 SGHNT, CDR2 YENEEA. The CDR3 extends over 14 amino acids. V was clipped by 5 bases and J by 3 bases; unmatched bases: 6.

The rearrangement uses TRBV7-9 and TRBJ2-1; 7 bases line up with TRBD2. CDR3 length equals 15 residues. V was pared by 5 bases and J by 6 bases, with 10 bases of the junction left unmatched. The germline CDR1 and CDR2 sequences are SEHNR and FQNEAQ (reference sequence). This CDR3 reads CASSQRRRELNEQFF. Here the CDR3 DNA reads TGTGCCAGCAGCCAAAGGCGGCGGGAGCTCAATGAGCAGTTCTTC.

The chain uses TRBV19 and TRBJ1-5; D remains unclear. V lost 2 bases, J lost 4 bases, and 6 bases lay in between. The length of the CDR3 is 13 residues. The germline V gene has CDR1 LNHDA and CDR2 SQIVND (reference sequence). The CDR3 DNA follows: TGTGCCAGTAGTATAACCAGTAATCAGCCCCAGCATTTT. It codes for CASSITSNQPQHF.

The chain combines TRBV6-1 with TRBJ1-2, with D perhaps matching TRBD1 (6 bases). The germline gives CDR1 MNHNS, CDR2 SASEGT. The CDR3 runs 15 residues. The V gene lost 0 bases and the J gene lost 4 bases, with 12 bases spanning the gap. The chain's CDR3 is CASSEAGGQGYGYTF. The CDR3 DNA is TGTGCCAGCAGTGAAGCCGGGGGGCAAGGCTATGGCTACACCTTC.

The chain has TRBV10-3 and TRBJ1-1, with D perhaps matching TRBD1 (6 bases). The CDR3 sequence is 12 residues long. The germline gives CDR1 ENHRY, CDR2 SYGVKD. Trimming took off 10 bases at V and 8 bases at J, with 17 bases between the two ends. This chain's CDR3 is CATAAGTGEAFF. For the CDR3, the DNA is TGTGCCACCGCTGCTGGAACAGGGGAAGCTTTCTTT.